Below are 2 T cell receptor beta chains sequenced from a single sample in a study of PD-L1 blockade in urothelial cancer. Libraries were prepared by immunoSEQ multiplex PCR; TCRdb keeps only in-frame clonotypes and omits some of them. The repertoire includes 14,000 to 15,000 clones, 88% of them detected once, and roughly 15% sits in the top ten. The starting material was PBMCs, obtained around atezolizumab (anti-PD-L1) treatment. The receptors shown here come from a man aged 65 to 79 with urothelial cancer.

This chain links TRBV2 with TRBJ1-2; D possibly corresponds to TRBD1 (5 bases). CDR1 is SNHLY and CDR2 is FYNNEI in the germline V gene. Trimming shortened V by 4 bases and J by 4 bases, and 22 bases separated the two germline ends. The CDR3 spans 17 residues. CDR3 bases: TGTGCCAGCAGTGGAAGGCCAGAGGGGAGGTTGGCCTATGGCTACACCTTC. Its protein product is CASSGRPEGRLAYGYTF.

This chain connects TRBV30 to TRBJ2-3; 10 bases fit TRBD1. Germline V gene data show CDR1 as GTSNPN and CDR2 as SVGIG (reference sequence). CDR3 length: 17 amino acids. The J segment lost 2 bases and the V segment lost 0 bases, leaving 8 bases of the junction unmatched. The CDR3 coding sequence is TGTGCCTGGAGTGTTGCTGGGACAGGGGAATTCACAGATACGCAGTATTTT. It encodes CAWSVAGTGEFTDTQYF. Drawing the rest from reference TRBV30 and TRBJ2-3, the complete variable domain is SQTIHQWPATLVQPVGSPLSLECTVEGTSNPNLYWYRQAAGRGLQLLFYSVGIGQISSEVPQNLSASRPQDRQFILSSKKLLLSDSGFYLCAWSVAGTGEFTDTQYFGPGTRLTVL.